Sequencing of this T cell receptor beta chain was carried out in a study of T cells in Graves' hyperthyroidism and ophthalmopathy. The CDR3 runs 19 residues. The germline CDR1 and CDR2 sequences are SEHNR and FQNEAQ (reference sequence). Trimming left V 0 bases short and J 0 bases short, with 15 bases between. TCR beta CDR3 regions were amplified from RNA. An initial round of RT-PCR targeting the TCR CDR3 relied on the HTBI primer set. TCRdb redid the calling of the multiplex PCR reads with MiXCR, one entry per CDR3 protein. The table includes about 740,000 distinct CDR3 sequences, around 13% detected once.

Sequencing input: blood. The V gene is TRBV7-9, the J gene TRBJ2-6, with D perhaps matching TRBD1 (5 bases). This receptor was identified in a woman between 18 and 29 years old with Graves' hyperthyroidism. The CDR3 nucleotides are TGTGCCAGCAGCTTAGCGCGAGAGACAGACTTCTCTGGGGCCAACGTCCTGACTTTC. Encoded protein: CASSLARETDFSGANVLTF.